This TCR beta chain was sequenced for a study of cytomegalovirus exposure and HLA in healthy donors. Study background: Unique TCRs from HLA-typed donors, 80 million to 100 million of them, were held in an early data release.

Primers: 60 Vbeta forward and 13 Jbeta reverse. The assay was immunoSEQ multiplex PCR, and TCRdb's table has in-frame clones only and misses some. There are approximately 71,000 clones in the sample, with roughly 3.8% held by the top ten. The length of the CDR3 is 15 residues. V lost 2 bases, J lost 8 bases, and 4 bases stayed unmatched. CDR1 MNHEY and CDR2 SVGAGI come from the germline V gene. This rearrangement joins TRBV6-5 to TRBJ2-1; 12 bases are shared with TRBD2. Material: PBMCs. This TCR derives from a female donor in good health and CMV-seropositive. The CDR3 DNA is TGTGCCAGCAGTTACGATACTAGCGGGAGGTATGAGCAGTTCTTC. This sequence encodes CASSYDTSGRYEQFF.